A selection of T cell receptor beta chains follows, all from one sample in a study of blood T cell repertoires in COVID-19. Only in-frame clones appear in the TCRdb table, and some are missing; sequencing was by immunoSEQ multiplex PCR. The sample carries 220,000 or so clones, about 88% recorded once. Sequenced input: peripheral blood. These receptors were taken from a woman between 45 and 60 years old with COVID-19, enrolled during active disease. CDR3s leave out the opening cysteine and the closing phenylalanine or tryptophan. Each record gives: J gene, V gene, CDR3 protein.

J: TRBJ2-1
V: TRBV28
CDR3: ASSLTGGTYNEQF

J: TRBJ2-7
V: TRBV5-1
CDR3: ASSERGAGDEQY

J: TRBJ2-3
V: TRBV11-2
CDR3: ASSLRIPPSTDTQY

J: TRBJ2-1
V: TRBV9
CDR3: ASSVIGQNNEQF

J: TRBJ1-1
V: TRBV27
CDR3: ASRRLLVAATEAF

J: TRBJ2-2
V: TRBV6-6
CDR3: ASSRGGGTGDAGELF

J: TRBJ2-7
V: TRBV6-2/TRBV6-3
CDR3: ASSDLTGDEQY

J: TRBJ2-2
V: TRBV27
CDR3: ASSLLVSDGELF

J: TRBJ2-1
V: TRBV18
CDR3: ASSPRRGGLLNNEQF

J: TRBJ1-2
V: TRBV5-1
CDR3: ASWEGQGAAGYT

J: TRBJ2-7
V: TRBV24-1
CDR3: ATSSSRSYEQY

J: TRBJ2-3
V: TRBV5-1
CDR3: ASSSGARLQGGTDTQY

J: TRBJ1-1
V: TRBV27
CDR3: ASSPYAYPGGDTEAF

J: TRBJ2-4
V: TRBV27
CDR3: ASSLSSTGGVFPGAKNIQY

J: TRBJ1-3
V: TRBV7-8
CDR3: ASSLRDRPLETTIY

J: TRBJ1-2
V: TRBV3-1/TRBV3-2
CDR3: ASSQLDRATYYGYT

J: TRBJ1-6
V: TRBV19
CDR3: ASSISVWRVKNSPLH

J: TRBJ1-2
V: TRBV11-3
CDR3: ASSSDGGSYGYT

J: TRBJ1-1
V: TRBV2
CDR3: ASSGRSEAF

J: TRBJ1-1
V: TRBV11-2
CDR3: ASSLDGRRPGTEAF

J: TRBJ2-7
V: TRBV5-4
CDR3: ASSPTSGGAREQY

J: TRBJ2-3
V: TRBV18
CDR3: ASSPNDRLTDTQY

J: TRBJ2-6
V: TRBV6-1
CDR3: ASSEATRGIGANVLT

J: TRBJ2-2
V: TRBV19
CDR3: ASKELANTGELF